A selection of T cell receptor beta chains follows, all from one sample in a study of T cell repertoires in cytomegalovirus infection. TCRdb independently ran MiXCR on the reads; one entry per CDR3 protein. The sample lists 250,000 or so distinct CDR3 sequences, approximately 9.2% occurring once. Sequenced sample: PBMCs. These receptors originate from a human donor in good health (CMV status not recorded). Some clones in this sample may be carry-over from other donors' samples. Each CDR3 is given with its conserved first and last residue. D genes are given only for firm matches. Expanded clones get a size class; other rows say once, few or many, or leave the size out.

d_call: TRBD1; v_call: TRBV6-2/TRBV6-3; j_call: TRBJ2-5; clone_size: -; cdr3_nt: TGTGCCAGCAGTTACTCTACAGGGGGCGCAGAGACCCAGTACTTC; cdr3_aa: CASSYSTGGAETQYF
d_call: -; v_call: TRBV27; j_call: TRBJ1-2; clone_size: many; cdr3_nt: TGTGCCAGCAGCCTTAGGGGGGATCTCCCTTCGACCTTC; cdr3_aa: CASSLRGDLPSTF
d_call: TRBD1; v_call: TRBV7-9; j_call: TRBJ2-2; clone_size: few; cdr3_nt: TGTGCCAGCAGAACCCACCCCCGGGACAGGGGAAGCGGGGAGCTGTTTTTT; cdr3_aa: CASRTHPRDRGSGELFF
d_call: -; v_call: TRBV7-2; j_call: TRBJ2-2; clone_size: -; cdr3_nt: TGTGCCAGCAGCTTAGCGGATGTTTTGGGGGCGCGTAACACCGGGGAGCTGTTTTTT; cdr3_aa: CASSLADVLGARNTGELFF
d_call: -; v_call: TRBV7-2; j_call: TRBJ2-3; clone_size: many; cdr3_nt: TGTGCCAGCAGCCCAACGGGACCCAGCACAGATACGCAGTATTTT; cdr3_aa: CASSPTGPSTDTQYF
d_call: -; v_call: TRBV7-4; j_call: TRBJ2-7; clone_size: -; cdr3_nt: TGTGCCAGCAGCTTAGGTTTCGGGGTACGTGAGTCGTTT; cdr3_aa: CASSLGFGVRESF
d_call: TRBD1; v_call: TRBV3-1; j_call: TRBJ1-1; clone_size: -; cdr3_nt: TGTGCCAGCAGCCAAGAAAGGAGGGGGCGCACTGAAGCTTTCTTT; cdr3_aa: CASSQERRGRTEAFF
d_call: -; v_call: TRBV7-6; j_call: TRBJ1-5; clone_size: many; cdr3_nt: TGTGCCAGCAGCTTAGCGGAGGGTGAGACCCAGCATTTT; cdr3_aa: CASSLAEGETQHF
d_call: -; v_call: TRBV2; j_call: TRBJ1-1; clone_size: many; cdr3_nt: TGTGCCAGCAGCCCGACAGAGAACACTGAAGCTTTCTTT; cdr3_aa: CASSPTENTEAFF
d_call: -; v_call: TRBV12-3/TRBV12-4; j_call: TRBJ1-1; clone_size: many; cdr3_nt: TGTGCCAGCAGTTTGCCAGGGACGAACACTGAAGCTTTCTTT; cdr3_aa: CASSLPGTNTEAFF
d_call: TRBD1; v_call: TRBV7-8; j_call: TRBJ2-4; clone_size: many; cdr3_nt: TGTGCCAGCAGCCCTGGGACAGTTCGAGGGGAGCTAGCCAAAAACATTCAGTACTTC; cdr3_aa: CASSPGTVRGELAKNIQYF
d_call: -; v_call: TRBV30; j_call: TRBJ1-1; clone_size: many; cdr3_nt: TGTGCCTGGAGGGCCCCCAAAGGGGTGAACACTGAAGCTTTCTTT; cdr3_aa: CAWRAPKGVNTEAFF
d_call: -; v_call: TRBV5-4; j_call: TRBJ2-7; clone_size: few; cdr3_nt: TGTGCCAGCAGCTTGAGACAGGTTGCTGACGAGCAGTACTTC; cdr3_aa: CASSLRQVADEQYF
d_call: TRBD1; v_call: TRBV5-4; j_call: TRBJ1-1; clone_size: -; cdr3_nt: TGTGCCAGCAGCGCGGACAGGGGCCAATCTGTAGCTTTCTTT; cdr3_aa: CASSADRGQSVAFF
d_call: TRBD1; v_call: TRBV19; j_call: TRBJ2-1; clone_size: few; cdr3_nt: TGTGCCAGTAGTATGCAGGGACAGGGGTTTTCCAATGAGCAGTTCTTC; cdr3_aa: CASSMQGQGFSNEQFF
d_call: -; v_call: TRBV28; j_call: TRBJ1-3; clone_size: once; cdr3_nt: TGTGCCAGCAATAAGGACAGTCCCGGAAACACCATATATTTT; cdr3_aa: CASNKDSPGNTIYF
d_call: -; v_call: TRBV7-2; j_call: TRBJ1-3; clone_size: many; cdr3_nt: TGTGCCAGCAGAGGACAGCGCTCTGGAAACACCATATATTTT; cdr3_aa: CASRGQRSGNTIYF
d_call: TRBD2; v_call: TRBV20-1; j_call: TRBJ2-1; clone_size: many; cdr3_nt: TGCAGTGCTAGAGGCGTAGCGGGGGGCCTCAATGAGCAGTTCTTC; cdr3_aa: CSARGVAGGLNEQFF
d_call: TRBD2; v_call: TRBV12-3/TRBV12-4; j_call: TRBJ2-1; clone_size: many; cdr3_nt: TGTGCCAGCAGTTTAATCGCGGGAGTTATCGGCAATGAGCAGTTCTTC; cdr3_aa: CASSLIAGVIGNEQFF
d_call: -; v_call: TRBV12-3/TRBV12-4; j_call: TRBJ1-2; clone_size: -; cdr3_nt: TGTGCCAGCAGTCCCGGGAAGGGTTGGTATGGCTACACCTTC; cdr3_aa: CASSPGKGWYGYTF
d_call: TRBD1; v_call: TRBV20-1; j_call: TRBJ1-2; clone_size: many; cdr3_nt: TGCAGTGCTACCCGGGACAGCCTCTATGGCTACACCTTC; cdr3_aa: CSATRDSLYGYTF
d_call: TRBD2; v_call: TRBV12-3/TRBV12-4; j_call: TRBJ2-5; clone_size: many; cdr3_nt: TGTGCCAGCAGTCCTCGGGAGGGAAGGTTGCAAAAGACCCAGTACTTC; cdr3_aa: CASSPREGRLQKTQYF
d_call: -; v_call: TRBV7-2; j_call: TRBJ1-5; clone_size: many; cdr3_nt: TGTGCCAGCAGCTTAGATGTGGCGGGCTTTGGGAAGCCCCAGCATTTT; cdr3_aa: CASSLDVAGFGKPQHF
d_call: -; v_call: TRBV6-2/TRBV6-3; j_call: TRBJ2-7; clone_size: few; cdr3_nt: TGTGCCAGCAATACCGGGGGTGTCTACGAGCAGTACTTC; cdr3_aa: CASNTGGVYEQYF
d_call: -; v_call: TRBV9; j_call: TRBJ2-1; clone_size: many; cdr3_nt: TGTGCCAGCAGCGTAGACGTTCGGGGGAGTGACAATGAGCAGTTCTTC; cdr3_aa: CASSVDVRGSDNEQFF
d_call: -; v_call: TRBV28; j_call: TRBJ2-7; clone_size: -; cdr3_nt: TGTGCCAGCAGTTTGGTGCTTTCTGGAATGAGGAACGAGCAGTACTTC; cdr3_aa: CASSLVLSGMRNEQYF
d_call: -; v_call: TRBV4-2; j_call: TRBJ1-1; clone_size: -; cdr3_nt: TGTGCCAGCAGCCAAGATCTACAGGGCGGTGAAGCTTTCTTT; cdr3_aa: CASSQDLQGGEAFF
d_call: -; v_call: TRBV19; j_call: TRBJ1-2; clone_size: many; cdr3_nt: TGTGCCAGTAGTATGGGGGCGCGGTATGGCTACACCTTC; cdr3_aa: CASSMGARYGYTF
d_call: -; v_call: TRBV12-5; j_call: TRBJ2-1; clone_size: few; cdr3_nt: TGTGCTAGTGGTCTCCCACAGGGACACCACAATGAGCAGTTCTTC; cdr3_aa: CASGLPQGHHNEQFF